These T cell receptor beta chains were read from a single sample in a study of OX40 agonist ivuxolimab in advanced cancers. The method was immunoSEQ multiplex PCR; TCRdb's version includes in-frame clones alone and lacks a portion of them. The data hold fewer than 15,000 clones, with approximately 80% observed a single time. This specimen was CD4+ or CD8+ T cells sorted from blood, taken in a trial of the OX40 agonist ivuxolimab. Every receptor here comes from an adult with an advanced solid tumor such as melanoma, head and neck, liver or kidney cancer. Both conserved end residues are part of each CDR3. Each record gives: V gene, J gene, clone size, D gene, CDR3 protein, CDR3 DNA. The D gene is left open where the match is weak. Clone size is shown for a subset of rows, as once, few, many or a class of expanded clone.

TRBV2	TRBJ1-5	-	-	CASLGGGSNQPQHF	TGTGCCAGTTTAGGAGGGGGGAGCAATCAGCCCCAGCATTTT
TRBV30	TRBJ2-5	medium-sized	-	CAWSERGTQYF	TGTGCCTGGAGTGAAAGGGGCACCCAGTACTTC
TRBV19	TRBJ1-2	-	-	CASSILAEYGYTF	TGTGCCAGTAGTATCTTGGCCGAATATGGCTACACCTTC
TRBV4-3	TRBJ2-5	-	TRBD1	CASSQEDRYQETQYF	TGCGCCAGCAGCCAAGAGGACAGGTACCAAGAGACCCAGTACTTC
TRBV27	TRBJ1-6	-	TRBD1	CASSSGTGVWSPLHF	TGTGCCAGCAGCTCCGGGACAGGGGTATGGTCACCCCTCCACTTT
TRBV6-6	TRBJ2-2	-	-	CASGRLGTGELFF	TGTGCCAGCGGGCGGTTGGGCACCGGGGAGCTGTTTTTT
TRBV5-1	TRBJ2-7	-	TRBD1	CASSLEGDREYF	TGCGCCAGCAGCTTGGAGGGGGACAGGGAGTACTTC
TRBV30	TRBJ2-7	-	-	CAWSLPLRSYEQYF	TGTGCCTGGAGTCTCCCGCTGCGCTCCTACGAGCAGTACTTC
TRBV4-2	TRBJ2-3	once	-	CASSQDTDTQYF	TGTGCCAGCAGCCAAGATACAGATACGCAGTATTTT
TRBV20-1	TRBJ2-7	-	-	CSATIDYEQYF	TGCAGTGCTACGATCGACTACGAGCAGTACTTC
TRBV5-6	TRBJ1-5	-	-	CASSLGGAQPQHF	TGTGCCAGCAGCTTAGGGGGTGCCCAGCCCCAGCATTTT
TRBV11-2	TRBJ2-1	-	-	CASSPGRSSYNEQFF	TGTGCCAGCAGCCCCGGCAGGAGCTCCTACAATGAGCAGTTCTTC
TRBV29-1	TRBJ1-2	few	-	CSVGTVYGYTF	TGCAGCGTTGGAACGGTCTATGGCTACACCTTC
TRBV7-6	TRBJ2-1	-	-	CASTSHIGDNNEQFF	TGTGCCAGCACCTCCCACATTGGGGACAACAATGAGCAGTTCTTC
TRBV29-1	TRBJ2-7	-	-	CSVESKVAYEQYF	TGCAGCGTTGAAAGCAAGGTCGCCTACGAGCAGTACTTC
TRBV4-1	TRBJ2-7	once	-	CASSQVAGVEYEQYF	TGCGCCAGCAGCCAAGTCGCAGGGGTAGAGTACGAGCAGTACTTC
TRBV27	TRBJ1-1	-	TRBD1	CASRDRGRNTEAFF	TGTGCCAGCAGGGACAGGGGCAGGAACACTGAAGCTTTCTTT
TRBV7-8	TRBJ1-5	once	-	CASSLAVEPRNQPQHF	TGTGCCAGCAGCTTAGCTGTAGAGCCGAGAAATCAGCCCCAGCATTTT
TRBV29-1	TRBJ2-2	-	-	CSVEDPVATNTGELFF	TGCAGCGTTGAAGACCCCGTGGCTACGAACACCGGGGAGCTGTTTTTT
TRBV7-9	TRBJ1-5	-	-	CASSFRGENQPQHF	TGTGCCAGCAGCTTCCGGGGGGAAAATCAGCCCCAGCATTTT
TRBV7-8	TRBJ2-7	few	-	CASSLGLEQYF	TGTGCCAGCAGCTTGGGGCTCGAGCAGTACTTC
TRBV11-1	TRBJ1-5	-	-	CASSLGTESNQPQHF	TGTGCCAGCAGCTTAGGGACAGAAAGCAATCAGCCCCAGCATTTT
TRBV6-5	TRBJ1-2	-	TRBD1	CASMGQGVGYTF	TGTGCCAGCATGGGACAGGGAGTTGGCTACACCTTC